Listed here are 23 T cell receptor beta chains from one sample, sequenced in a study of CD8 T cells in ankylosing spondylitis. In TCRdb, the 5' RACE reads were re-called with MiXCR into one record per CDR3 protein. The sample carries about 200,000 distinct CDR3 sequences, roughly 12% recorded once. The sequencing sample was made of blood, either unsorted or a sorted T cell fraction (not recorded which). Receptor source: a male donor with ankylosing spondylitis or in good health (not recorded which).

The V call is TRBV5-5, the J call TRBJ1-1, with D possibly matching TRBD1 (6 bases). The germline V gene encodes CDR1 SGHKS and CDR2 YYEKEE (reference sequence). This CDR3 has 14 residues. Trimming left V 5 bases short and J 0 bases short, with 11 bases between. The CDR3 is CASRTGDMNTEAFF. CDR3 DNA sequence: TGTGCCAGCAGGACAGGAGATATGAACACTGAAGCTTTCTTT.

This clonotype was counted only a few times. This chain uses TRBV7-2 with TRBJ2-1, with 7 bases fitting TRBD2. The CDR3 runs to 16 residues. Germline assignment: CDR1 SGHTA and CDR2 FQGNSA. The junction had 8 bases not matched to a gene; V was cut back by 4 bases and J by 2 bases. In DNA form, the CDR3 reads TGTGCCAGCAGCTCACTAGCGTGGTCGGCCTACAATGAGCAGTTCTTC. Translating it yields CASSSLAWSAYNEQFF. The full variable domain, its missing parts supplied by reference TRBV7-2 and TRBJ2-1, is GAGVSQSPSNKVTEKGKDVELRCDPISGHTALYWYRQSLGQGLEFLIYFQGNSAPDKSGLPSDRFSAERTGGSVSTLTIQRTQQEDSAVYLCASSSLAWSAYNEQFFGPGTRLTVL.

The CDR3 DNA is TGTGCCAGCAGCTTAGAGAGTGGTTCTGAAGCTTTCTTT. Amino acid sequence: CASSLESGSEAFF. This chain links TRBV7-2 with TRBJ1-1; D gene uncertain. The CDR3 runs to 13 residues. Trimming shortened V by 1 base and J by 6 bases, and 9 bases separated the two germline ends. Germline lookup yields CDR1 SGHTA and CDR2 FQGNSA.

The rearrangement joins TRBV6-1 to TRBJ2-7, with D possibly matching TRBD1 (6 bases). The CDR3 sequence is 12 residues long. Germline CDR1 is MNHNS and CDR2 is SASEGT. The germline V and J ends were trimmed by 3 bases and 5 bases, with 8 bases remaining between them. CDR3 nucleotide sequence: TGTGCCAGCAGTGACAGGGGTAACGAGCAGTACTTC. It specifies CASSDRGNEQYF.

This sequence joins TRBV15 and TRBJ2-2; tentatively, D is TRBD1 (6 bases). CDR1 and CDR2 (germline): LNHNV, YYDKDF (reference sequence). The CDR3 is 16 amino acids. V was clipped by 5 bases and J by 0 bases, with 13 bases between them. The CDR3 DNA is TGTGCCACCAGCTCTACGAGGACAGCGAACACCGGGGAGCTGTTTTTT. It yields the protein CATSSTRTANTGELFF.

This clonotype has a count of ten or more. The genes are TRBV14 and TRBJ2-3; the D is unclear. The V gene lost 1 base and the J gene lost 0 bases, with 8 bases spanning the gap. CDR1 and CDR2 (germline): SGHDN, FVKESK. The CDR3 consists of 15 residues. CDR3 bases: TGTGCCAGCAGCCAAGGGTGGTACAGCACAGATACGCAGTATTTT. Residues: CASSQGWYSTDTQYF.

The chain has TRBV7-9 and TRBJ2-5; D is ambiguous. The CDR3 runs to 13 residues. Trimming removed 5 bases from V and 5 bases from J, with 12 bases in between. Looked up from germline, CDR1 is SEHNR and CDR2 is FQNEAQ (reference sequence). In DNA, the CDR3 is TGTGCCAGCAGCCTCAGTATGGGGGAGACCCAGTACTTC. Residues: CASSLSMGETQYF.

V usage is TRBV7-8 and J usage is TRBJ2-5, with TRBD2 matching over 10 bases. Trimming at V came to 2 bases and at J to 2 bases, leaving 8 bases not matched to a gene. Per germline, CDR1 SGHVS and CDR2 FQNEAQ. This CDR3 has 17 residues. The CDR3 loop reads CASSLLAGVGGQETQYF. DNA for the CDR3: TGTGCCAGCAGCTTACTAGCGGGAGTTGGAGGGCAAGAGACCCAGTACTTC.

CDR3 in amino acids: CASSLGPRPYQPQHF. The CDR3 nucleotides are TGCGCCAGCAGCTTGGGCCCCCGGCCTTATCAGCCCCAGCATTTT. The rearrangement links TRBV5-1 to TRBJ1-5; D is unclear. The ends were cut back, 0 bases at V and 5 bases at J, with 12 bases in the middle. The CDR3 runs to 15 residues. Per the germline V gene, CDR1 is SGHRS and CDR2 is YFSETQ.

This chain links TRBV4-2 with TRBJ2-7, with TRBD2 matching 11 bases. Germline trimming cut 3 bases from V and 2 bases from J; bases unmatched to any gene: 9. The CDR3 is 17 amino acids. Per germline, CDR1 LGHNA and CDR2 YNFKEQ. This chain's CDR3 is CASSHLGLAGGTYEQYF. The CDR3 DNA reads as TGTGCCAGCAGCCATCTAGGACTAGCGGGTGGCACCTACGAGCAGTACTTC.

This clonotype was seen at least ten times. The chain combines TRBV12-3 or TRBV12-4 with TRBJ2-1; tentative D call: TRBD2 (6 bases). The germline V and J ends were trimmed by 5 bases and 7 bases, with 18 bases remaining between them. The CDR3 is 15 residues long. For the CDR3, the DNA is TGTGCCAGCAGTCCCCGGGACTCCCCATTAAATGAGCAGTTCTTC. This codes for CASSPRDSPLNEQFF.

This chain connects TRBV20-1 to TRBJ2-3, with TRBD2 matching 11 bases. J was trimmed by 0 bases and V by 6 bases; bases with no gene match: 8. The CDR3 is 16 amino acids. Per the germline V gene, CDR1 is DFQATT and CDR2 is SNEGSKA (reference sequence). The CDR3 protein is CSASVAGGESTDTQYF. In nucleotides, the CDR3 is TGCAGTGCGTCCGTAGCGGGGGGGGAGAGCACAGATACGCAGTATTTT.

This clonotype was counted ten times or more. The rearrangement uses TRBV5-5 and TRBJ1-4; TRBD1 matches 7 bases. CDR1 is SGHKS, CDR2 YYEKEE, per germline (reference sequence). With 0 bases clipped from V and 2 bases from J, the junction kept 7 bases outside the gene matches. CDR3 size: 17 residues. The CDR3 DNA follows: TGTGCCAGCAGCTTGGGTCCCCAGGGGGGGACTAATGAAAAACTGTTTTTT. It is translated as CASSLGPQGGTNEKLFF.

This clonotype has at least ten counts. The genes are TRBV5-1 and TRBJ2-7; 8 nucleotides line up with TRBD1. Unmatched junction bases numbered 6, after V lost 4 bases and J lost 3 bases. The CDR3 extends over 14 amino acids. The germline V gene has CDR1 SGHRS and CDR2 YFSETQ. The DNA of the CDR3 is TGCGCCAGCAGCGGGGACAGGTCTTACTACGAGCAGTACTTC. Its translation: CASSGDRSYYEQYF.

This clonotype was recorded a few times. This chain links TRBV27 with TRBJ2-1; D gene ambiguous. The CDR3 runs to 14 residues. The germline CDR1 and CDR2 sequences are MNHEY and SMNVEV (reference sequence). V lost 0 bases and J lost 4, with 7 bases in between. CDR3 sequence (DNA): TGTGCCAGCAGTTTATCGGCTCCGTACAATGAGCAGTTCTTC. Its protein is CASSLSAPYNEQFF.

The V call is TRBV7-9, the J call TRBJ2-4; a possible D gene is TRBD2 (5 bases). Germline values: CDR1 SEHNR, CDR2 FQNEAQ (reference sequence). This CDR3 is built from 15 residues. Trimming removed 3 bases from V and 8 bases from J, with 17 bases in between. CDR3 loop: CASSFLSGGGDIQYF. The CDR3 region has the DNA TGTGCCAGCAGCTTTTTGAGTGGCGGAGGAGACATTCAGTACTTC.

This clonotype has a handful of counts. The genes are TRBV7-2 and TRBJ2-2; unclear D gene. Trimming pared 3 bases from V and 5 bases from J, leaving 13 bases between. The V gene's germline CDR1 is SGHTA and CDR2 FQGNSA. CDR3 length: 15 amino acids. The CDR3 DNA sequence: TGTGCCAGCAGCTTTAGGGTGAAGGTAACCGGGGAGCTGTTTTTT. Amino acid sequence: CASSFRVKVTGELFF.

A few counts support this clonotype. The chain is built from TRBV5-5 and TRBJ1-4; TRBD1 is a possible D gene (5 bases). This CDR3 comprises 18 residues. V shed 4 bases and J shed 0 bases, with 19 bases lying between them. CDR1 is SGHKS, CDR2 YYEKEE, per germline (reference sequence). The CDR3 sequence: CASSDLEAEGTTNEKLFF. The CDR3 bases are TGTGCCAGCAGCGACTTAGAGGCGGAGGGGACAACTAATGAAAAACTGTTTTTT.

The chain combines TRBV7-2 with TRBJ2-7; 11 bases agree with TRBD1. Losses at the gene ends were 5 bases for V and 6 bases for J; bases not matched to a gene: 9. This CDR3 has 15 amino acids. CDR1 is SGHTA, CDR2 FQGNSA, per germline. The CDR3: CASSPWDRGGIEQYF. The CDR3 DNA sequence: TGTGCCAGCAGCCCCTGGGACAGGGGGGGGATCGAGCAGTACTTC.

V and J are TRBV6-2 or TRBV6-3 and TRBJ2-7, with TRBD2 matching over 7 bases. Germline values: CDR1 MNHEY, CDR2 SVGEGT. Trimming at V came to 0 bases and at J to 2 bases, leaving 7 bases not matched to a gene. This CDR3 has 16 amino acids. The CDR3 DNA reads as TGTGCCAGCAGTTACTCCGGCGGGAGTATGACCTACGAGCAGTACTTC. Its protein is CASSYSGGSMTYEQYF.

This clonotype was counted a few times. J is TRBJ2-7 and V is TRBV21-1; TRBD1, the D gene given by the table, was not confirmed from the DNA. TRBV21-1 is recorded as a pseudogene. The CDR3 totals 16 residues. CDR3 sequence: CASSKPDRGQKDEQYF. CDR3 nucleotides: TGTGCCAGCAGCAAGCCCGACAGGGGGCAAAAGGACGAGCAGTACTTC.

This clonotype was recorded at least ten times. The chain employs TRBV25-1 and TRBJ2-2; D call uncertain. The CDR3 is 14 amino acids. The V gene lost 4 bases and the J gene lost 4 bases, with 10 bases spanning the gap. Germline-derived CDR1 and CDR2 are MGHDK and SYGVNS. CDR3 nucleotide sequence: TGTGCCAGCAGTGTGACGGGTCCCACCGGGGAGCTGTTTTTT. Translated, it gives CASSVTGPTGELFF.

This clonotype was seen a few times. The chain links TRBV4-1 to TRBJ2-7; no firm D call. The germline V gene has CDR1 MGHRA and CDR2 YSYEKL. The V gene lost 2 bases and the J gene lost 2 bases, with 19 bases spanning the gap. The CDR3 is made up of 17 amino acids. CDR3 loop: CASSQPKDGSSTYEQYF. CDR3 bases: TGCGCCAGCAGCCAACCGAAGGACGGATCCTCCACCTACGAGCAGTACTTC.